This entry concerns a single T cell receptor (beta chain). The germline V and J ends were trimmed by 7 bases and 8 bases, with 20 bases remaining between them. The CDR3 spans 14 residues. Per the germline V gene, CDR1 is MNHEY and CDR2 is SVGAGI. Single viable CD3+CD4+CD8-CD45RO+ cells were sorted as the memory CD4+ T cells. The entry originates in a study of memory CD4+ T cells and cytomegalovirus serostatus. Data came from immunoSEQ multiplex PCR; TCRdb stores just in-frame clones and leaves some out. The repertoire includes over 45,000 clones, more than 75% of them detected once, and roughly 0.4% sits in the top ten.

The chain has TRBV6-5 and TRBJ1-2; D is unresolved. This sequence originates from an adult in good health and CMV-seronegative. The sample consisted of memory CD4+ T cells from blood. CDR3 amino acids: CASTTAYQGSGYTF. CDR3 sequence (DNA): TGTGCCAGCACGACCGCGTATCAAGGGAGCGGCTACACCTTC.